This entry describes one T cell receptor (beta chain). TCRdb re-called the reads with MiXCR, one entry per CDR3 protein. Found here are fewer than 300,000 distinct CDR3 sequences, around 25% of them singletons; the top ten hold about 14%. The data originate from a study of T cell repertoires in cytomegalovirus infection. Per the germline V gene, CDR1 is SNHLY and CDR2 is FYNNEI. The CDR3 spans 16 residues. Trimming at V came to 6 bases and at J to 6 bases, leaving 16 bases not matched to a gene. The receptor was isolated from a human donor in good health (CMV status not recorded). Some clones in this sample may be carry-over from other donors' samples. The sample was PBMCs. The chain carries TRBV2 and TRBJ1-1; TRBD1 matches at 7 bases. CDR3 DNA: TGTGCCAGCAGGGCCGACAAAGGGGGCGCGGGCGCTGAAGCTTTCTTT. This encodes CASRADKGGAGAEAFF.